This is a list of T cell receptor beta chains from one sample in a study of blood T cells in healthy people across ages. TCRdb re-called the 5' RACE reads with MiXCR, one entry per CDR3 protein. The sample shows some 760,000 distinct CDR3 sequences, 25% of them seen only once. Separately, the same data were catalogued under a study of T cells of mothers and their children.

Sequencing was carried out using blood. The source of these receptors is a boy younger than 18 in good health. The CDR3 runs from the conserved cysteine through the conserved F or W. The order of the fields is clone size, V gene, D gene, J gene, CDR3 DNA, CDR3 protein. D genes are given only for firm matches. The size entry is marked missing in some rows and otherwise reads once, few, many or a size class.

-	TRBV7-6	-	TRBJ2-3	TGTGCCAGCTCCATTTACGCGGCCAGCACAGATAGGCAGTATTTT	CASSIYAASTDRQYF
-	TRBV7-2	TRBD2	TRBJ2-1	TGTGCCAGCAGCGCTACTAGCGTCCGCAATGAGCAGTTCTTC	CASSATSVRNEQFF
once	TRBV20-1	-	TRBJ1-5	TGCAGTGCTGGCGGGATTAGTCAGCCCCAGCATTTT	CSAGGISQPQHF
-	TRBV20-1	TRBD2	TRBJ2-1	TGCAGTGCTAGAAAGAGTGGGACTAGCGGAAACAATGAGCAGTTCTTC	CSARKSGTSGNNEQFF
-	TRBV29-1	TRBD2	TRBJ2-1	TGCAGCGTTGAAGATCTAGGGCGGGAGGACAATGAGCAGTTCTTC	CSVEDLGREDNEQFF
-	TRBV3-1	TRBD1	TRBJ2-5	TGTGCCAGCAGCCAGAACCGACAGGGTTTGCGGGAGACCCAGTACTTC	CASSQNRQGLRETQYF
-	TRBV20-1	-	TRBJ2-7	TGCAGTGCTAGAGATTCGAGCGGCTTCTACGAGCAGTACTTC	CSARDSSGFYEQYF
few	TRBV6-5	TRBD1	TRBJ2-3	TGTGCTACAGGGGCGGAAACAGATACGCAGTATTTT	CATGAETDTQYF
few	TRBV6-5	-	TRBJ2-3	TGTGCCACCCGAGTGGAGAGACACACAGATACGCAGTATTTT	CATRVERHTDTQYF
-	TRBV6-5	-	TRBJ2-1	TGTGCCAGCAGTTCACCGGGAGTCAATGAGCAGTTCTTC	CASSSPGVNEQFF
-	TRBV4-1	-	TRBJ1-4	TGCGCCAGCAGTCGTACTGGGGGACCTAATGAAAAACTGTTTTTT	CASSRTGGPNEKLFF
many	TRBV18	-	TRBJ2-5	TGTGCCAGCAGCCCCGGACTTGGAGAGACCCAGTACTTC	CASSPGLGETQYF
-	TRBV28	TRBD1	TRBJ2-5	TGTGCCAGCAGTATATCCCCGTGGTCCGGGACAGAAGAGACCCAGTACTTC	CASSISPWSGTEETQYF
few	TRBV16	-	TRBJ2-7	TGTGCCAGCAGCCGACCGGGACGGAGCTCCTACGAGCAGTACTTC	CASSRPGRSSYEQYF
few	TRBV5-5	-	TRBJ2-1	TGTGCCAGCAGCTTAATGCGGGAAAGTGAGCAGTTCTTC	CASSLMRESEQFF
-	TRBV20-1	TRBD2	TRBJ2-1	TGCAGTGCTCCCACTGCTAGCGGGCTTTACAATGAGCAGTTCTTC	CSAPTASGLYNEQFF
-	TRBV11-2	-	TRBJ2-7	TGTGCCAGCAGCTTAGTTGTGGACCCCTACGAGCAGTACTTC	CASSLVVDPYEQYF
few	TRBV2	TRBD2	TRBJ2-5	TGTGCCAGCAGGACTAGCGGGGGGCCGATGGAGACCCAGTACTTC	CASRTSGGPMETQYF
-	TRBV6-5	-	TRBJ1-4	TGTGCCAGCAGTTACTCGACACCTCAGCCTGAAAAACTGTTTTTT	CASSYSTPQPEKLFF
-	TRBV6-2/TRBV6-3	-	TRBJ2-7	TGTGCCAGCAGCTTGTTAGGCGGAACGATATACGAGCAGTACTTC	CASSLLGGTIYEQYF
once	TRBV6-5	-	TRBJ1-2	TGTGCCAGCAAGCGGGGTCAAGACAGAAACTATGGCTACACCTTC	CASKRGQDRNYGYTF
-	TRBV3-1	-	TRBJ1-2	TGTGCCAGCAGCCTCAGCCCCCCCCTTCTAGGGGCTAACTATGGCTACACCTTC	CASSLSPPLLGANYGYTF
few	TRBV27	TRBD2	TRBJ2-7	TGTGCCAGCAGCCCCGGGGGGGCGGGAGCTTACGAGCAGTACTTC	CASSPGGAGAYEQYF
-	TRBV10-3	-	TRBJ2-3	TGTGCCATCAGTGTACAGGGACGGGGGGTTTTAACAGATACGCAGTATTTT	CAISVQGRGVLTDTQYF
-	TRBV4-3	-	TRBJ2-7	TGCGCCAGCAGCCAGGTCTTTGTAGGGCGATCCTCCTACGAGCAGTACTTC	CASSQVFVGRSSYEQYF
few	TRBV28	TRBD1	TRBJ2-3	TGTGCCAGTTTACAGGGGACGAGCACAGATACGCAGTATTTT	CASLQGTSTDTQYF
-	TRBV18	TRBD1	TRBJ1-2	TGTGCCAGCTCACCGATCGGGACAGGGCCCTATGGCTACACCTTC	CASSPIGTGPYGYTF
-	TRBV7-9	TRBD1	TRBJ1-1	TGTGCCAGCAGCACGGGACAGGGGGAGGTCACTGAAGCTTTCTTT	CASSTGQGEVTEAFF
few	TRBV7-3	-	TRBJ2-6	TGTGCCAGCAGCTCCGACATCTCTGGGGCCAACGTCCTGACTTTC	CASSSDISGANVLTF
few	TRBV20-1	-	TRBJ1-6	TGCAGTGCTAGAGCCCACAGTGGGCGAAGTTCACCCCTCCACTTT	CSARAHSGRSSPLHF
few	TRBV11-2	-	TRBJ2-7	TGTGCCAGCAGCTTTGACAGCCTCGGTTCCTACGAGCAGTACTTC	CASSFDSLGSYEQYF